These 21 T cell receptor beta chains share one sample of origin, sequenced in a study of shared clonotypes between healthy human individuals. Sequenced by immunoSEQ multiplex PCR; TCRdb stores in-frame clones only, minus some. The data hold more than 2 million clones, with 95% observed a single time. Sequences were obtained from naive CD4+ T cells sorted from blood. Subset indicated: CD45RA+ positively selected. These TCRs come from a man between 18 and 35 years old in good health.

The rearrangement joins TRBV7-9 to TRBJ2-7; no definite D call. V was clipped by 5 bases and J by 5 bases, with 10 bases between them. This CDR3 comprises 12 residues. The V gene's germline CDR1 is SEHNR and CDR2 FQNEAQ (reference sequence). The CDR3 sequence: CASSQIQDEQYF. The CDR3 DNA reads as TGTGCCAGCAGCCAGATTCAGGACGAGCAGTACTTC.

This chain joins TRBV6-6 and TRBJ2-7; tentatively, D is TRBD2 (6 bases). Germline assignment: CDR1 MNHNY and CDR2 SVGAGI (reference sequence). The ends were cut back, 5 bases at V and 2 bases at J, with 13 bases in the middle. The CDR3 has 14 residues. The CDR3 DNA reads as TGTGCCAGCAGTCAAAAACTAGCTCCCTACGAGCAGTACTTC. This translates into CASSQKLAPYEQYF.

The chain uses TRBV7-9 and TRBJ2-1; 8 bases match TRBD1. V lost 5 bases, J lost 1 base, and 4 bases stayed unmatched. The CDR3 length is 15 residues. Germline V gene data show CDR1 as SEHNR and CDR2 as FQNEAQ (reference sequence). The CDR3 DNA follows: TGTGCCAGCAGCCCAAGGACAGGGTCCTACAATGAGCAGTTCTTC. This codes for CASSPRTGSYNEQFF.

J is TRBJ1-6 and V is TRBV10-2, with 8 bases matching TRBD1. CDR3 length equals 15 residues. CDR1 and CDR2 (germline): WSHSY, SAAADI. V dropped 6 bases and J dropped 8; count of bases not matched to a gene: 9. The CDR3 here is CASSSGTGGYSPLHF. The CDR3 DNA reads TGCGCCAGCAGCTCGGGGACAGGTGGTTATTCACCCCTCCACTTT.

In this sample, this clone turned up once. J is TRBJ1-5 and V is TRBV30; 10 positions agree with TRBD1. After removal of 0 bases from V and 4 bases from J, the junction contained 3 bases not matched to a gene. This CDR3 spans 15 amino acids. Germline V gene data show CDR1 as GTSNPN and CDR2 as SVGIG (reference sequence). The CDR3 DNA sequence: TGTGCCTGGAGTGTACGGGGACAGGGGAATCAGCCCCAGCATTTT. Its translation: CAWSVRGQGNQPQHF. Supplemented by reference TRBV30 and TRBJ1-5, the full variable domain reads SQTIHQWPATLVQPVGSPLSLECTVEGTSNPNLYWYRQAAGRGLQLLFYSVGIGQISSEVPQNLSASRPQDRQFILSSKKLLLSDSGFYLCAWSVRGQGNQPQHFGDGTRLSIL.

The sample holds one count of this clone. V gene TRBV6-1 combines with J gene TRBJ2-1, with 10 bases lining up with TRBD1. Per the germline V gene, CDR1 is MNHNS and CDR2 is SASEGT. This CDR3 has 16 amino acids. V shed 3 bases, J shed 4 bases, and the junction held 6 bases outside the gene matches. CDR3 protein: CASSDLRTGGYNEQFF. Written as DNA, the CDR3 is TGTGCCAGCAGTGACCTCCGGACAGGGGGATACAATGAGCAGTTCTTC.

V is TRBV19 and J is TRBJ1-5; D is undetermined. V was trimmed by 1 base and J by 0 bases, leaving 7 bases between them. This CDR3 is built from 15 residues. CDR1 and CDR2 (germline): LNHDA, SQIVND (reference sequence). The chain's CDR3 is CASSIGRTSNQPQHF. The CDR3 region has the DNA TGTGCCAGTAGTATAGGGCGGACTAGCAATCAGCCCCAGCATTTT.

The chain employs TRBV10-1 and TRBJ2-2; no clear D. Between the trimmed V and J ends, which lost 4 bases and 6 bases, there was a span of 9 bases. The CDR3 is 13 residues long. CDR1 is WNHNN and CDR2 is SYGVQD in the germline V gene (reference sequence). The CDR3 loop reads CASSVQLAGELFF. The CDR3 DNA reads as TGCGCCAGCAGTGTACAGCTGGCCGGGGAGCTGTTTTTT.

This CDR3 is CASRRQGANSPLHF. In nucleotides, the CDR3 is TGTGCCAGCAGGCGACAGGGGGCTAATTCACCCCTCCACTTT. The chain has TRBV27 and TRBJ1-6; 10 bases are shared with TRBD1. Germline V gene data show CDR1 as MNHEY and CDR2 as SMNVEV (reference sequence). The CDR3 runs to 14 residues. V was clipped by 6 bases and J by 6 bases; unmatched bases: 2.

The chain combines TRBV28 with TRBJ2-7, with D maybe TRBD2 (6 bases). The germline V gene has CDR1 MDHEN and CDR2 SYDVKM. This CDR3 region has 13 residues. The V end was cut by 4 bases, the J end by 7 bases, with 14 bases between. CDR3 sequence: CASSSPGRGEQYF. CDR3 nucleotide sequence: TGTGCCAGCAGTTCCCCGGGCCGGGGGGAGCAGTACTTC.

This chain links TRBV6-5 with TRBJ2-3; 8 nucleotides agree with TRBD2. Per germline, CDR1 MNHEY and CDR2 SVGAGI. This CDR3 region has 14 residues. J was trimmed by 4 bases and V by 6 bases; bases with no gene match: 6. CDR3 amino acids: CASSSLAGADTQYF. The CDR3 DNA follows: TGTGCCAGCAGCTCCCTAGCGGGTGCAGATACGCAGTATTTT.

V is TRBV7-9 and J is TRBJ1-2; D might be TRBD1 (6 bases). Germline-derived CDR1 and CDR2 are SEHNR and FQNEAQ (reference sequence). The CDR3 spans 13 residues. The V end was cut by 2 bases, the J end by 4 bases, with 8 bases between. The CDR3 protein is CASSLQQGYGYTF. The CDR3 DNA follows: TGTGCCAGCAGCTTACAACAGGGCTATGGCTACACCTTC.

The rearrangement joins TRBV5-1 to TRBJ2-7; no firm D call. Germline loops: CDR1 SGHRS, CDR2 YFSETQ. V lost 1 base to trimming and J lost 2 bases, with 19 bases between them. CDR3 length: 17 residues. The CDR3, as DNA: TGCGCCAGCAGCTTGACCGACAAAGCCCGACCGACCTACGAGCAGTACTTC. It encodes CASSLTDKARPTYEQYF.

The V gene is TRBV27, the J gene TRBJ1-1, with 8 bases fitting TRBD1. Germline-derived CDR1 and CDR2 are MNHEY and SMNVEV (reference sequence). CDR3 length: 13 amino acids. The V segment lost 3 bases and the J segment 3 bases; nucleotides outside the gene matches: 0. CDR3: CASSLTGDTEAFF. The CDR3 DNA sequence: TGTGCCAGCAGTTTGACAGGGGACACTGAAGCTTTCTTT.

V and J are TRBV10-3 and TRBJ1-5; D is unclear. Trimming removed 4 bases from V and 4 bases from J, with 14 bases in between. The CDR3 sequence is 15 residues long. Germline V gives CDR1 ENHRY, CDR2 SYGVKD. The CDR3 DNA is TGTGCCATCAGTGGACGAGGAAATTCTAATCAGCCCCAGCATTTT. Translating gives CAISGRGNSNQPQHF.

This rearrangement joins TRBV5-4 to TRBJ2-6, with TRBD1 matching 7 bases. With V trimmed by 1 base and J by 0 bases, 13 bases remained unmatched. The CDR3 is made up of 20 amino acids. CDR1 and CDR2 (germline): SGHNT, YYREEE (reference sequence). The CDR3 DNA follows: TGTGCCAGCAGCTTGTCTGTTACCGACAGGGCCAACTCTGGGGCCAACGTCCTGACTTTC. It is translated as CASSLSVTDRANSGANVLTF.

The chain carries TRBV29-1 and TRBJ1-2, with 8 bases that match TRBD1. With V trimmed by 0 bases and J by 4 bases, 19 bases remained unmatched. This CDR3 contains 19 residues. Germline V gene sequence: CDR1 SQVTM, CDR2 ANQGSEA. The CDR3 loop is CSVEDLLRTGTKRSYGYTF. The DNA of the CDR3 is TGCAGCGTTGAAGATCTTCTTAGGACAGGGACTAAGCGAAGCTATGGCTACACCTTC.

Worth noting for this clone: Other DNA sequences in the same sample also yield this CDR3. This chain uses TRBV5-1 with TRBJ1-4; no clear D gene. Trimming took 0 bases from V and 5 from J, leaving 8 bases between them. Germline CDR1 and CDR2: SGHRS and YFSETQ. CDR3 length: 14 amino acids. CDR3 sequence reads: CASSLGGPNEKLFF. The CDR3 coding sequence is TGCGCCAGCAGCTTGGGAGGACCAAATGAAAAACTGTTTTTT.

This chain connects TRBV7-3 to TRBJ1-3; D ambiguous. V lost 5 bases, J lost 4 bases, and 15 bases lay in between. The CDR3 is made up of 15 amino acids. The germline CDR1 and CDR2 sequences are SGHTA and FQGTGA. The CDR3, as DNA: TGTGCCAGCAGCCCGGATTCCGCGGCGGGAAACACCATATATTTT. Protein: CASSPDSAAGNTIYF.

The chain carries TRBV5-8 and TRBJ1-1, with TRBD1 matching 7 bases. The CDR3 runs to 17 residues. The trim removed 3 bases at V and 3 bases at J, leaving 14 bases unmatched. Per the germline V gene, CDR1 is SGHTS and CDR2 is YDEGEE. The DNA of the CDR3 is TGTGCCAGCAGCTCGTCCCCGGACAGGAGGCATCACACTGAAGCTTTCTTT. This gives the protein CASSSSPDRRHHTEAFF. The whole variable domain, filled in from reference TRBV5-8 and TRBJ1-1, reads EAGVTQSPTHLIKTRGQQATLRCSPISGHTSVYWYQQALGLGLQFLLWYDEGEERNRGNFPPRFSGRQFPNYSSELNVNALELEDSALYLCASSSSPDRRHHTEAFFGQGTRLTVV.

The chain has TRBV5-1 and TRBJ1-1; D unresolved. The CDR3 spans 16 residues. Looked up from germline, CDR1 is SGHRS and CDR2 is YFSETQ. The ends were cut back, 1 base at V and 1 base at J, with 14 bases in the middle. The DNA of the CDR3 is TGCGCCAGCAGCTTGCGTACTCGGGCTGGGAACACTGAAGCTTTCTTT. Translation: CASSLRTRAGNTEAFF.